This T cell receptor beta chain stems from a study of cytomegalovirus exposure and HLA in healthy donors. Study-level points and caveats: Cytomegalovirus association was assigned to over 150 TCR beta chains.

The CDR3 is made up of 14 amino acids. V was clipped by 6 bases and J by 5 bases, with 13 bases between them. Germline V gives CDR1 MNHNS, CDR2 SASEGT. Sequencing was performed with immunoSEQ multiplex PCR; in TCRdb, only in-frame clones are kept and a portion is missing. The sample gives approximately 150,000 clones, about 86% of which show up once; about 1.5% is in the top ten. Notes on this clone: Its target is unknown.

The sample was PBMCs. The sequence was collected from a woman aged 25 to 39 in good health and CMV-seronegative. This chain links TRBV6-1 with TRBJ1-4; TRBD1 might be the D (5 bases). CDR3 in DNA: TGTGCCAGCAGCGGCGGGGGAAGGAATGAAAAACTGTTTTTT. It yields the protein CASSGGGRNEKLFF.